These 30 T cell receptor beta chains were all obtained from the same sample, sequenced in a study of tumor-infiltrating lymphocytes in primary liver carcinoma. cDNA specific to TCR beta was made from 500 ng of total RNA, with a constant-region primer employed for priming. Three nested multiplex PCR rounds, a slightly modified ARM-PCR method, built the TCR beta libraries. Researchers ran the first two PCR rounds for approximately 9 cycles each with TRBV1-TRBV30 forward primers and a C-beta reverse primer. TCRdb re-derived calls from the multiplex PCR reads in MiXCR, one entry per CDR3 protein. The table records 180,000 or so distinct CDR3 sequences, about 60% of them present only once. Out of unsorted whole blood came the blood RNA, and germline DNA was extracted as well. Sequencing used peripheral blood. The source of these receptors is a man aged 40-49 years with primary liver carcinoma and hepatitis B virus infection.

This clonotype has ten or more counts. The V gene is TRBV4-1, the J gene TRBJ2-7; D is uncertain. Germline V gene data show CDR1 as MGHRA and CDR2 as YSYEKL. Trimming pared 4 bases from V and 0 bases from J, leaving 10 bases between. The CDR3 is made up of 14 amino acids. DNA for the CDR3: TGCGCCAGCAGCCTCACAGTGAGCTCCTACGAGCAGTACTTC. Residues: CASSLTVSSYEQYF.

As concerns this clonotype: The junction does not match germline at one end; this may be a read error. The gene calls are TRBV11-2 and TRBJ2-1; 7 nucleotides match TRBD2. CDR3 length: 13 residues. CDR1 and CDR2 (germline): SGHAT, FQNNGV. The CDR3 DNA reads TGTGCCAGCAGTTTAGGAATAGCGGGTGAGCAGTTCTTC. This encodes CASSLGIAGEQFF.

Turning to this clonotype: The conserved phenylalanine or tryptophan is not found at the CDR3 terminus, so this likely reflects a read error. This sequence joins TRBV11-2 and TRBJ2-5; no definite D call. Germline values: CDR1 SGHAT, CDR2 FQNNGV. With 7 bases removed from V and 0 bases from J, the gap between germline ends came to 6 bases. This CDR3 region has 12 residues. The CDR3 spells CASNENQETQYS. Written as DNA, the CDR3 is TGTGCCAGCAACGAAAACCAAGAGACCCAGTACTCC.

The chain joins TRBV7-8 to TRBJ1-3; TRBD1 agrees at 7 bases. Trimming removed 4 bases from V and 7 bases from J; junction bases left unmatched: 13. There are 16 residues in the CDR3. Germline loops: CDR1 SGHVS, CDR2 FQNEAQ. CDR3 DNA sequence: TGTGCCAGCAGCTCACAGGGGCTTGGTGTCGGGAACACCATATATTTT. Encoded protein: CASSSQGLGVGNTIYF.

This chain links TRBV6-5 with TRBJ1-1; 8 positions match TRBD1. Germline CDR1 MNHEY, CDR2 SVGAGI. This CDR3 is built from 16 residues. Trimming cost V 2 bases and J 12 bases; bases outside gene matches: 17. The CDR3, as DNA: TGTGCCAGCAGTTACCGGGACAGGCCTTTGGACACTGAGACTTTCTTT. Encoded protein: CASSYRDRPLDTETFF.

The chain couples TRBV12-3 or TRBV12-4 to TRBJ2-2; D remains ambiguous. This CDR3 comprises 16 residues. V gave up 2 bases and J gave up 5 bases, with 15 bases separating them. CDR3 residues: CASSLMGWRTTGELFF. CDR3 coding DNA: TGTGCCAGCAGTTTAATGGGCTGGCGAACGACCGGGGAGCTGTTTTTT.

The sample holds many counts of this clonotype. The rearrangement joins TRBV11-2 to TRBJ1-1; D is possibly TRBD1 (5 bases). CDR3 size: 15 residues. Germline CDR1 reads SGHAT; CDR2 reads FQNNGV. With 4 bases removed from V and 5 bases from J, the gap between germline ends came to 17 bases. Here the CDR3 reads CASSSRDPLMTEAFF. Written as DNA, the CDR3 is TGTGCCAGCAGCTCGCGGGACCCTCTGATGACTGAAGCTTTCTTT.

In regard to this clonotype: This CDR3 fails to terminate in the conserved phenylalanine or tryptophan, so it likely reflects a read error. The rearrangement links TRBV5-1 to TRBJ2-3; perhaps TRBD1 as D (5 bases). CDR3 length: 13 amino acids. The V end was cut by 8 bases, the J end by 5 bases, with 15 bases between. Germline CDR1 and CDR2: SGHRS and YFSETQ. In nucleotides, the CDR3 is TGCGCCAGTCAACAGGTGCCTGGAGATACGCAGTATTTA. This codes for CASQQVPGDTQYL.

DNA for the CDR3: TGTGCCAGCAGCCCCGGGGGGAACAATCAGCCCCAGCATTTT. The encoded protein is CASSPGGNNQPQHF. This chain connects TRBV7-9 to TRBJ1-5; D may be TRBD1 (5 bases). Germline assignment: CDR1 SEHNR and CDR2 FQNEAQ (reference sequence). Trimming shortened V by 5 bases and J by 3 bases, and 11 bases separated the two germline ends. This CDR3 has 14 amino acids.

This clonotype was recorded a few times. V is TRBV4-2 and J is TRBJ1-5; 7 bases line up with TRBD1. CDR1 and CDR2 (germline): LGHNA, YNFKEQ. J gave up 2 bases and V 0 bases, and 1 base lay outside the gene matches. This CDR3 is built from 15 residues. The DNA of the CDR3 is TGTGCCAGCAGCCAAGATGGGACAGGCAATCAGCCCCAGCATTTT. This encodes CASSQDGTGNQPQHF.

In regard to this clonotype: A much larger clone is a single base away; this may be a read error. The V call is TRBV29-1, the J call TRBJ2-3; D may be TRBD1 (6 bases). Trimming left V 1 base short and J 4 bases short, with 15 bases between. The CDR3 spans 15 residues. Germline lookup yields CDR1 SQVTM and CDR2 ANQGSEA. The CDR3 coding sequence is TGCAGCGTTGAAGGGGGGCAGGGATTCGCAGATACGCAGTATTTT. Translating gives CSVEGGQGFADTQYF.

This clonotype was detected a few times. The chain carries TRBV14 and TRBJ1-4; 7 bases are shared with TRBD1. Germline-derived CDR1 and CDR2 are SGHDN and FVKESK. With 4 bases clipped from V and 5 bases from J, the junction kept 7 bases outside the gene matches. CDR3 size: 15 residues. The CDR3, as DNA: TGTGCCAGCAGCCCCGGGACAGCGAGAAATGAAAAACTGTTTTTT. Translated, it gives CASSPGTARNEKLFF.

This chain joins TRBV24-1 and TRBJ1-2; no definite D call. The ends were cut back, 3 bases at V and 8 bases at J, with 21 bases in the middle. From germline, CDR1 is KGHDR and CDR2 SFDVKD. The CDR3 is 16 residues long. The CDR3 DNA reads TGTGCCACCAGTGATATGTCCGACGCCCGCTCGGGGGGCTACACCTTC. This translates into CATSDMSDARSGGYTF.

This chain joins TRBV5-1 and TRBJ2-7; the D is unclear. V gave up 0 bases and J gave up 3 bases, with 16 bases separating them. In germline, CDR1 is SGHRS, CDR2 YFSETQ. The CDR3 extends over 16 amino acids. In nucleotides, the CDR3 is TGCGCCAGCAGCTTGGACGAGGCGAGTAGCTTCTACGAGCAGTACTTC. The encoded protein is CASSLDEASSFYEQYF.

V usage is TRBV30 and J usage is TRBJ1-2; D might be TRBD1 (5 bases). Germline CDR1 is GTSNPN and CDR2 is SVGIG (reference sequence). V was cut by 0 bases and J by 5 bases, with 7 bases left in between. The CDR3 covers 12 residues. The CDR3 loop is CAWSVSGYGYTF. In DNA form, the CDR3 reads TGTGCCTGGAGTGTATCAGGGTATGGCTACACCTTC.

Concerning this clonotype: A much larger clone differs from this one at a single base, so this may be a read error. DNA of the CDR3: TGTGCCAGCAATAAAGGCTGTCAAGAGACCCAGTACTTC. It codes for CASNKGCQETQYF. V usage is TRBV6-5 and J usage is TRBJ2-5; D not certain. The CDR3 sequence is 13 residues long. V lost 7 bases, J lost 2 bases, and 11 bases lay in between. In germline, CDR1 is MNHEY, CDR2 SVGAGI.

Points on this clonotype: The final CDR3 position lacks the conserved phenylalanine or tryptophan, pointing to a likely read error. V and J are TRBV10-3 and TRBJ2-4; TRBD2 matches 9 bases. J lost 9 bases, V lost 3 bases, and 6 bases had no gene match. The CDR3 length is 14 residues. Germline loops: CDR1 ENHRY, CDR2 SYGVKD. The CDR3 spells CAISEGTSPVIQYV. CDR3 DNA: TGTGCCATCAGTGAAGGGACTAGCCCGGTCATTCAGTACGTC.

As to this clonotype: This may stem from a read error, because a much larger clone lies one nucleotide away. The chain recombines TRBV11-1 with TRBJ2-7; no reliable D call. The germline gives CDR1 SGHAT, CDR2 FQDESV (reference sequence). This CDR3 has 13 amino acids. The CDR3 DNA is TGTGCCTGCAGCACCTCGGCTTGGGACGAGCAGTACTTC. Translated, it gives CACSTSAWDEQYF. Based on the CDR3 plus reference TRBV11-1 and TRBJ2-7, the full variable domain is EAEVAQSPRYKITEKSQAVAFWCDPISGHATLYWYRQILGQGPELLVQFQDESVVDDSQLPKDRFSAERLKGVDSTLKIQPAELGDSAMYLCACSTSAWDEQYFGPGTRLTVT.

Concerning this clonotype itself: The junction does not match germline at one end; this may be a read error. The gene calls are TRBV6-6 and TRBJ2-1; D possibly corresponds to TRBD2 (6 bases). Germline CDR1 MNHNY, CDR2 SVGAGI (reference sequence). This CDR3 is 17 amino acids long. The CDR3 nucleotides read TGTGCCAGCAGTTACGGGACTGTCCCTAGCTCCTACTATGAGCAGTTCTTC. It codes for CASSYGTVPSSYYEQFF.

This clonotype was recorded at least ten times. CDR3 nucleotide sequence: TGCGCCAGCAGCCTGACGACAGTTTCTGGGGCCAACGTCCTGACTTTC. Protein sequence: CASSLTTVSGANVLTF. The chain carries TRBV5-1 and TRBJ2-6; a weak D match, TRBD1 (5 bases). The V and J ends lost 4 bases and 1 base respectively, with 12 bases between them. This CDR3 region has 16 residues. CDR1 is SGHRS, CDR2 YFSETQ, per germline. The complete variable domain, with remaining parts taken from reference TRBV5-1 and TRBJ2-6, reads KAGVTQTPRYLIKTRGQQVTLSCSPISGHRSVSWYQQTPGQGLQFLFEYFSETQRNKGNFPGRFSGRQFSNSRSEMNVSTLELGDSALYLCASSLTTVSGANVLTFGAGSRLTVL.

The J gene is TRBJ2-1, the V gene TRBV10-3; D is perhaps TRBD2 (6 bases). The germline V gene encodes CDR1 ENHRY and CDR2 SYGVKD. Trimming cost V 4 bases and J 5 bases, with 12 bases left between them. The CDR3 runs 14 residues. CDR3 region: CAISVQRANNEQFF. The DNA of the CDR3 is TGTGCCATCAGTGTCCAGCGGGCCAACAATGAGCAGTTCTTC.

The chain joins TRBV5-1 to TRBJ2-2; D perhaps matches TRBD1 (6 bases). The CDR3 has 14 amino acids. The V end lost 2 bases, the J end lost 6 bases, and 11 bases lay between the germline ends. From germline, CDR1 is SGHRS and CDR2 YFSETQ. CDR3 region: CASSFTTGPGELFF. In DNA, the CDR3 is TGCGCCAGCAGCTTCACTACAGGGCCCGGGGAGCTGTTTTTT.

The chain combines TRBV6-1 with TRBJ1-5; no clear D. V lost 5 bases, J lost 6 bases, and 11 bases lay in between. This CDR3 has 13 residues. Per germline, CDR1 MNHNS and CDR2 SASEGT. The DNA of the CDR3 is TGTGCCAGCAGTAAAATCCCGCCTCAGCCCCAGCATTTT. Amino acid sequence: CASSKIPPQPQHF.

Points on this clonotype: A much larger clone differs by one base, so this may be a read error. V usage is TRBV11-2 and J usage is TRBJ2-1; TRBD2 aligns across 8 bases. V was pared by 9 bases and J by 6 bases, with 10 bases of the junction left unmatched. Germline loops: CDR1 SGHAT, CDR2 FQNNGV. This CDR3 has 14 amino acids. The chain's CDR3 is CARSRAGVGNEQFF. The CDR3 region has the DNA TGTGCCAGGAGCCGAGCGGGAGTCGGCAATGAGCAGTTCTTC. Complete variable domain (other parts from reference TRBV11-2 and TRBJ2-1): EAGVAQSPRYKIIEKRQSVAFWCNPISGHATLYWYQQILGQGPKLLIQFQNNGVVDDSQLPKDRFSAERLKGVDSTLKIQPAKLEDSAVYLCARSRAGVGNEQFFGPGTRLTVL.

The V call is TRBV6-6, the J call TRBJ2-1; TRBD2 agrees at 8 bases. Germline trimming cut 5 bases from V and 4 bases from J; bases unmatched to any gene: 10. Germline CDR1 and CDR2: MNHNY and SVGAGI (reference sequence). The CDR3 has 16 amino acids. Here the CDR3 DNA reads TGTGCCAGCAGTAAACTAACGGGAGGGCCGTACAATGAGCAGTTCTTC. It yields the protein CASSKLTGGPYNEQFF.

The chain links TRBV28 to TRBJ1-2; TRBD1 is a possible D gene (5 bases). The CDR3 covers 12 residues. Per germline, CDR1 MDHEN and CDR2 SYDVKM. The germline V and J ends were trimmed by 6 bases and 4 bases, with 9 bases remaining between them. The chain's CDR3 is CASRGDVYGYTF. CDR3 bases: TGTGCCAGCAGGGGGGACGTCTATGGCTACACCTTC.

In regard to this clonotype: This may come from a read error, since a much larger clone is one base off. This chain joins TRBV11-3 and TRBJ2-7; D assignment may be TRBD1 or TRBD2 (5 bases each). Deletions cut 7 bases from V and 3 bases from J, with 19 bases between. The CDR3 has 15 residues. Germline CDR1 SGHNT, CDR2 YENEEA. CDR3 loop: CASISGGTDVYEQYF. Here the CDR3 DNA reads TGTGCCAGCATCTCTGGGGGAACGGATGTCTACGAGCAGTACTTC. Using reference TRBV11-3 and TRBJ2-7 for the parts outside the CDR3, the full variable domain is EAGVVQSPRYKIIEKKQPVAFWCNPISGHNTLYWYLQNLGQGPELLIRYENEEAVDDSQLPKDRFSAERLKGVDSTLKIQPAELGDSAVYLCASISGGTDVYEQYFGPGTRLTVT.

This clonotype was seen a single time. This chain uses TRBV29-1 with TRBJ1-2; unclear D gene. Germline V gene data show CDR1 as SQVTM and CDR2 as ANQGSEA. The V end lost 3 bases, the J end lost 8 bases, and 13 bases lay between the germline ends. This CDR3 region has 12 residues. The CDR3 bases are TGCAGCGTTGAGTGGCAGGTCTGGGGCTACACCTTC. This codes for CSVEWQVWGYTF.

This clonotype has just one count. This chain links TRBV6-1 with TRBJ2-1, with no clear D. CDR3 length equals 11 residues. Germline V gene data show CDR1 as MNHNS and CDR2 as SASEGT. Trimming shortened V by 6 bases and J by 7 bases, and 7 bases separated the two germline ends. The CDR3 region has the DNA TGTGCCAGCAGAATCGGGAATGAGCAGTTCTTC. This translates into CASRIGNEQFF.

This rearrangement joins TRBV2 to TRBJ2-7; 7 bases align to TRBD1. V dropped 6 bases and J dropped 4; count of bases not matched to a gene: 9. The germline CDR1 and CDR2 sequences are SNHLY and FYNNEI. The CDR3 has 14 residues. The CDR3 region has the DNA TGTGCCAGCAGCTCGACAGGGTCCCTTTACGAGCAGTACTTC. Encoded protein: CASSSTGSLYEQYF.